The rows below give T cell receptor beta chains drawn from one sample of a study of blood T cell repertoires in COVID-19. Measured with immunoSEQ multiplex PCR; TCRdb has only the in-frame clones, and not every one. The profile shows hundreds of thousands of clones, approximately 83% of them singletons. The specimen was PBMCs or T cells enriched from blood (not recorded which). These TCRs come from a woman aged 45 to 65 who had been exposed to COVID-19. Both conserved end residues are part of each CDR3. A D gene is named only where the DNA matches it firmly. Size is stated for part of the rows, as once, few or many counts, or as a class when the clone is expanded.

abundance: NA; d_gene: NA; j_gene: TRBJ1-5; len: 14; v_gene: TRBV2; CDR3aa: CASRRGSRNQPQHF; CDR3nt: TGTGCCAGCAGGAGAGGGAGTCGCAATCAGCCCCAGCATTTT
abundance: NA; d_gene: NA; j_gene: TRBJ1-2; len: 14; v_gene: TRBV3-1/TRBV3-2; CDR3aa: CASSQEGRGNGYTF; CDR3nt: TGTGCCAGCAGCCAAGAAGGGCGAGGGAATGGCTACACCTTC
abundance: NA; d_gene: NA; j_gene: TRBJ2-7; len: 13; v_gene: TRBV19; CDR3aa: CASSTTGSGEQYF; CDR3nt: TGTGCCAGTTCCACGACAGGTTCTGGCGAGCAGTACTTC
abundance: NA; d_gene: TRBD2; j_gene: TRBJ2-5; len: 16; v_gene: TRBV18; CDR3aa: CASSPRTSGTQETQYF; CDR3nt: TGTGCCAGCTCACCAAGGACTAGCGGGACCCAAGAGACCCAGTACTTC
abundance: once; d_gene: NA; j_gene: TRBJ1-2; len: 13; v_gene: TRBV3-1/TRBV3-2; CDR3aa: CASSPDIRYGYTF; CDR3nt: TGTGCCAGCAGCCCGGACATCCGCTATGGCTACACCTTC
abundance: NA; d_gene: NA; j_gene: TRBJ2-2; len: 12; v_gene: TRBV7-9; CDR3aa: CASSLEAGELFF; CDR3nt: TGTGCCAGCAGCCTTGAGGCCGGGGAGCTGTTTTTT
abundance: NA; d_gene: TRBD2; j_gene: TRBJ2-7; len: 17; v_gene: TRBV7-9; CDR3aa: CASSLMAGGPRSYEQYF; CDR3nt: TGTGCCAGCAGCTTAATGGCGGGGGGGCCAAGATCCTACGAGCAGTACTTC
abundance: few; d_gene: TRBD1; j_gene: TRBJ1-1; len: 14; v_gene: TRBV6-5; CDR3aa: CASRGTDSGTEAFF; CDR3nt: TGTGCCAGCAGAGGGACAGATTCGGGCACTGAAGCTTTCTTT
abundance: NA; d_gene: TRBD1; j_gene: TRBJ1-4; len: 19; v_gene: TRBV4-1; CDR3aa: CASTLTPQGASTTNEKLFF; CDR3nt: TGCGCCAGCACCTTGACCCCACAGGGGGCCAGTACAACTAATGAAAAACTGTTTTTT
abundance: once; d_gene: NA; j_gene: TRBJ1-1; len: 12; v_gene: TRBV12-3/TRBV12-4; CDR3aa: CASSLFPSGAFF; CDR3nt: TGTGCCAGCAGTCTTTTCCCCTCCGGAGCTTTCTTT
abundance: NA; d_gene: NA; j_gene: TRBJ2-1; len: 14; v_gene: TRBV9; CDR3aa: CASSVANNYNEQFF; CDR3nt: TGTGCCAGCAGCGTAGCGAACAACTACAATGAGCAGTTCTTC
abundance: NA; d_gene: NA; j_gene: TRBJ2-2; len: 15; v_gene: TRBV5-4; CDR3aa: CASSSRTGPDGELFF; CDR3nt: TGTGCCAGCAGTTCTCGAACAGGGCCGGACGGGGAGCTGTTTTTT
abundance: NA; d_gene: NA; j_gene: TRBJ2-5; len: 12; v_gene: TRBV4-1; CDR3aa: CASSQPPGTQYF; CDR3nt: TGCGCCAGCAGCCAACCCCCCGGGACCCAGTACTTC
abundance: NA; d_gene: NA; j_gene: TRBJ1-1; len: 12; v_gene: TRBV12-3/TRBV12-4; CDR3aa: CASSFGGGGAFF; CDR3nt: TGTGCCAGCAGTTTTGGGGGAGGGGGAGCTTTCTTT
abundance: NA; d_gene: NA; j_gene: TRBJ1-5; len: 14; v_gene: TRBV5-1; CDR3aa: CASSLGGGGQPQHF; CDR3nt: TGCGCCAGCAGCTTGGGCGGGGGCGGACAGCCCCAGCATTTT
abundance: NA; d_gene: TRBD1; j_gene: TRBJ1-6; len: 15; v_gene: TRBV27; CDR3aa: CASRHQTGLNSPLHF; CDR3nt: TGTGCCAGCAGGCATCAGACAGGGTTGAATTCACCCCTCCACTTT
abundance: NA; d_gene: NA; j_gene: TRBJ1-2; len: 15; v_gene: TRBV6-5; CDR3aa: CASSYLQGRPYGYTF; CDR3nt: TGTGCCAGCAGTTACCTCCAGGGTAGGCCCTATGGCTACACCTTC
abundance: few; d_gene: NA; j_gene: TRBJ1-2; len: 12; v_gene: TRBV28; CDR3aa: CASSRRWEGYTF; CDR3nt: TGTGCCAGCAGTAGGAGGTGGGAAGGCTACACCTTC
abundance: NA; d_gene: TRBD2; j_gene: TRBJ2-3; len: 18; v_gene: TRBV4-3; CDR3aa: CASSQGLPSGAWGDTQYF; CDR3nt: TGCGCCAGCAGCCAAGGACTTCCTAGCGGGGCCTGGGGAGATACGCAGTATTTT
abundance: NA; d_gene: TRBD1; j_gene: TRBJ1-2; len: 12; v_gene: TRBV27; CDR3aa: CASSDRVGGYTF; CDR3nt: TGTGCCAGCAGCGACAGGGTGGGTGGCTACACCTTC
abundance: NA; d_gene: NA; j_gene: TRBJ1-3; len: 14; v_gene: TRBV3-1/TRBV3-2; CDR3aa: CASSSTSSGNTIYF; CDR3nt: TGTGCCAGCAGCTCCACGAGCTCTGGAAACACCATATATTTT
abundance: NA; d_gene: NA; j_gene: TRBJ1-3; len: 18; v_gene: TRBV15; CDR3aa: CATSRERLGAASGNTIYF; CDR3nt: TGTGCCACCAGCAGAGAGCGGCTAGGGGCCGCCTCTGGAAACACCATATATTTT
abundance: NA; d_gene: NA; j_gene: TRBJ1-1; len: 15; v_gene: TRBV12-5; CDR3aa: CASGLGRPGDTEAFF; CDR3nt: TGTGCTAGTGGTTTGGGACGACCCGGGGACACTGAAGCTTTCTTT
abundance: NA; d_gene: TRBD2; j_gene: TRBJ2-1; len: 17; v_gene: TRBV10-1; CDR3aa: CASSEPGLAGGPGEQFF; CDR3nt: TGCGCCAGCAGTGAGCCAGGACTAGCGGGGGGGCCAGGTGAGCAGTTCTTC
abundance: few; d_gene: NA; j_gene: TRBJ2-5; len: 14; v_gene: TRBV5-5; CDR3aa: CASSLEVGRETQYF; CDR3nt: TGTGCCAGCAGCTTGGAGGTGGGGCGAGAGACCCAGTACTTC
abundance: once; d_gene: NA; j_gene: TRBJ2-3; len: 13; v_gene: TRBV7-9; CDR3aa: CASSFLSTDTQYF; CDR3nt: TGTGCCAGCAGCTTTCTAAGCACAGATACGCAGTATTTT
abundance: NA; d_gene: TRBD1; j_gene: TRBJ2-7; len: 15; v_gene: TRBV6-2/TRBV6-3; CDR3aa: CASSYDRGRGHEQYF; CDR3nt: TGTGCCAGCAGTTACGACAGGGGCAGAGGACACGAGCAGTACTTC
abundance: NA; d_gene: NA; j_gene: TRBJ2-2; len: 16; v_gene: TRBV5-6; CDR3aa: CASSQARDLYTGELFF; CDR3nt: TGTGCCAGCAGCCAAGCCCGGGACTTGTACACCGGGGAGCTGTTTTTT
abundance: NA; d_gene: NA; j_gene: TRBJ2-7; len: 11; v_gene: TRBV12-3/TRBV12-4; CDR3aa: CASSLGGEQYF; CDR3nt: TGTGCCAGCAGTTTAGGAGGGGAGCAGTACTTC
abundance: NA; d_gene: TRBD1; j_gene: TRBJ1-1; len: 16; v_gene: TRBV2; CDR3aa: CASSSGQGPLKREAFF; CDR3nt: TGTGCCAGCAGCTCGGGACAGGGTCCCCTTAAACGTGAAGCTTTCTTT
abundance: few; d_gene: NA; j_gene: TRBJ1-1; len: 15; v_gene: TRBV9; CDR3aa: CASSPNVLRGTEAFF; CDR3nt: TGTGCCAGCAGCCCTAATGTCTTGCGGGGCACTGAAGCTTTCTTT
abundance: NA; d_gene: TRBD2; j_gene: TRBJ2-3; len: 15; v_gene: TRBV10-3; CDR3aa: CAISDRLAGGDTQYF; CDR3nt: TGTGCCATCAGTGATAGATTAGCGGGGGGGGATACGCAGTATTTT
abundance: NA; d_gene: TRBD2; j_gene: TRBJ2-3; len: 14; v_gene: TRBV28; CDR3aa: CASTAGGRTDTQYF; CDR3nt: TGTGCCAGCACGGCGGGGGGGCGGACAGATACGCAGTATTTT
abundance: NA; d_gene: NA; j_gene: TRBJ2-7; len: 14; v_gene: TRBV18; CDR3aa: CASSSQHQGYEQYF; CDR3nt: TGTGCCAGCTCGTCTCAGCATCAGGGCTACGAGCAGTACTTC
abundance: NA; d_gene: TRBD1; j_gene: TRBJ1-6; len: 15; v_gene: TRBV19; CDR3aa: CASSLSGTGSVPLHF; CDR3nt: TGTGCCAGTAGTCTCTCCGGGACAGGGTCGGTACCCCTCCACTTT
abundance: NA; d_gene: NA; j_gene: TRBJ1-1; len: 13; v_gene: TRBV29-1; CDR3aa: CSVEEGAYTEAFF; CDR3nt: TGCAGCGTTGAGGAGGGTGCCTACACTGAAGCTTTCTTT
abundance: NA; d_gene: TRBD1; j_gene: TRBJ2-5; len: 14; v_gene: TRBV19; CDR3aa: CASSSKTGVETQYF; CDR3nt: TGTGCCAGTAGTTCCAAGACAGGGGTAGAGACCCAGTACTTC
abundance: once; d_gene: TRBD1; j_gene: TRBJ2-1; len: 14; v_gene: TRBV6-5; CDR3aa: CASRPGTGNHEQFF; CDR3nt: TGTGCCAGCAGACCCGGGACAGGTAACCATGAGCAGTTCTTC
abundance: NA; d_gene: TRBD1; j_gene: TRBJ1-2; len: 13; v_gene: TRBV7-9; CDR3aa: CASSTPGGRGYTF; CDR3nt: TGTGCCAGCAGCACCCCAGGGGGCAGGGGCTACACCTTC
abundance: NA; d_gene: TRBD2; j_gene: TRBJ2-1; len: 14; v_gene: TRBV7-9; CDR3aa: CASSLGRGGNEQFF; CDR3nt: TGTGCCAGCAGCTTAGGTCGGGGGGGCAATGAGCAGTTCTTC
abundance: few; d_gene: TRBD1; j_gene: TRBJ1-2; len: 14; v_gene: TRBV7-8; CDR3aa: CASSFGGTGAGYTF; CDR3nt: TGTGCCAGCAGCTTTGGAGGGACAGGGGCGGGCTACACCTTC
abundance: NA; d_gene: NA; j_gene: TRBJ1-5; len: 14; v_gene: TRBV28; CDR3aa: CASNGAGSEQPQHF; CDR3nt: TGTGCCAGCAATGGGGCAGGGTCGGAACAGCCCCAGCATTTT
abundance: NA; d_gene: TRBD1; j_gene: TRBJ1-2; len: 14; v_gene: TRBV6-2/TRBV6-3; CDR3aa: CASSYGGQGYGYTF; CDR3nt: TGTGCCAGCAGTTACGGAGGACAGGGGTACGGCTACACCTTC
abundance: few; d_gene: NA; j_gene: TRBJ1-2; len: 16; v_gene: TRBV13; CDR3aa: CASSFTPTGANYGYTF; CDR3nt: TGTGCCAGCAGCTTCACCCCCACGGGGGCTAACTATGGCTACACCTTC
abundance: NA; d_gene: NA; j_gene: TRBJ1-2; len: 11; v_gene: TRBV9; CDR3aa: CASKTGYGYTF; CDR3nt: TGTGCCAGCAAGACAGGCTATGGCTACACCTTC
abundance: NA; d_gene: TRBD1; j_gene: TRBJ1-1; len: 15; v_gene: TRBV19; CDR3aa: CASSIRPGTGLEAFF; CDR3nt: TGTGCCAGTAGTATCCGACCCGGGACAGGATTAGAAGCTTTCTTT
abundance: NA; d_gene: NA; j_gene: TRBJ2-3; len: 15; v_gene: TRBV3-1/TRBV3-2; CDR3aa: CASSAKGTLDYRGYF; CDR3nt: TGTGCCAGCAGTGCGAAGGGGACTCTTGACTACCGAGGGTATTTT
abundance: NA; d_gene: NA; j_gene: TRBJ1-5; len: 14; v_gene: TRBV19; CDR3aa: CASTPGGVNQPQHF; CDR3nt: TGTGCCAGTACGCCCGGGGGGGTTAATCAGCCCCAGCATTTT